These 11 T cell receptor beta chains were all obtained from the same sample, sequenced in a study of blood T cell repertoires in COVID-19. The table came from immunoSEQ multiplex PCR; TCRdb's copy has only in-frame clones and leaves some out. This sample has some 220,000 clones, with around 90% found just once. The sequenced sample was peripheral blood. Source of these receptors: a man younger than 40 with COVID-19, enrolled during active disease.

The rearrangement joins TRBV5-4 to TRBJ2-1, with D possibly being TRBD2 (5 bases). This CDR3 is 15 amino acids long. The V end lost 1 base, the J end lost 3 bases, and 11 bases lay between the germline ends. Germline CDR1 and CDR2: SGHNT and YYREEE (reference sequence). CDR3 region: CASSLSHEGYNEQFF. The CDR3 DNA is TGTGCCAGCAGCTTGTCCCACGAGGGCTACAATGAGCAGTTCTTC.

The chain joins TRBV3-1 (or the pseudogene TRBV3-2) to TRBJ2-7, with 8 bases that match TRBD2. J was trimmed by 0 bases and V by 5 bases; bases with no gene match: 3. The CDR3 spans 14 residues. From germline, CDR1 is LGHDT and CDR2 YNNKEL (reference sequence). The CDR3 DNA follows: TGTGCCAGCAGCACCACTAGCGGCTCCTACGAGCAGTACTTC. Protein sequence: CASSTTSGSYEQYF.

The rearrangement joins TRBV3-1 (or the pseudogene TRBV3-2) to TRBJ2-3, with 15 bases lining up with TRBD2. Germline V lookup: CDR1 LGHDT, CDR2 YNNKEL (reference sequence). Trimming took 4 bases from V and 2 from J; bases not matched to a gene: 10. CDR3 length equals 19 residues. The CDR3 loop is CASSPWTSGGAGNTDTQYF. CDR3 bases: TGTGCCAGCAGCCCATGGACTAGCGGGGGGGCCGGGAACACAGATACGCAGTATTTT.

V gene TRBV6-5 combines with J gene TRBJ1-2; D remains unclear. The V end was cut by 6 bases, the J end by 7 bases, with 15 bases between. CDR3 length equals 13 residues. Germline V lookup: CDR1 MNHEY, CDR2 SVGAGI. The CDR3 DNA reads TGTGCCAGCAGCCTTCTACCCGCGAGTGGCTACACCTTC. Protein: CASSLLPASGYTF.

This sequence joins TRBV10-2 and TRBJ2-5; 11 positions agree with TRBD2. The CDR3 runs 18 residues. V shed 3 bases and J 3 bases; nucleotides not matched to a gene: 12. CDR1 and CDR2 (germline): WSHSY, SAAADI. The DNA for the CDR3 is TGCGCCAGCAGTGAACTTCCGCAACTAGCGGGGGACAAAGAGACCCAGTACTTC. Translated: CASSELPQLAGDKETQYF.

This chain connects TRBV25-1 to TRBJ2-2, with 9 positions matching TRBD2. Germline loops: CDR1 MGHDK, CDR2 SYGVNS. With V trimmed by 3 bases and J by 3 bases, 5 bases remained unmatched. This CDR3 contains 16 residues. DNA of the CDR3: TGTGCCAGCAGTGAGGGGACTAGCTTTTACACCGGGGAGCTGTTTTTT. This gives the protein CASSEGTSFYTGELFF.

The V and J genes are TRBV19 and TRBJ1-5; D may be TRBD1 (5 bases). The V end lost 7 bases, the J end lost 3 bases, and 22 bases lay between the germline ends. This CDR3 is built from 17 residues. The germline CDR1 and CDR2 sequences are LNHDA and SQIVND (reference sequence). The CDR3 DNA is TGTGCCAGTACCGGGAGGGGCGGTAGCCTTCTCAATCAGCCCCAGCATTTT. Translating gives CASTGRGGSLLNQPQHF.

The genes are TRBV25-1 and TRBJ2-5, with 7 bases lining up with TRBD2. The CDR3 totals 15 residues. Germline V lookup: CDR1 MGHDK, CDR2 SYGVNS. J lost 0 bases, V lost 2 bases, and 3 bases had no gene match. In DNA form, the CDR3 reads TGTGCCAGCAGTGAACGGACTAGGTACCAAGAGACCCAGTACTTC. It encodes CASSERTRYQETQYF.

The rearrangement uses TRBV5-1 and TRBJ1-1; D is unresolved. This CDR3 has 15 amino acids. Per the germline V gene, CDR1 is SGHRS and CDR2 is YFSETQ. V lost 5 bases and J 1 base, leaving 15 bases between the germline ends. CDR3 in amino acids: CASRRETGQNTEAFF. Written as DNA, the CDR3 is TGCGCCAGCAGAAGGGAGACGGGCCAGAACACTGAAGCTTTCTTT.

V usage is TRBV3-1 (or the pseudogene TRBV3-2) and J usage is TRBJ2-7, with D maybe TRBD1 (5 bases). The CDR3 contains 13 residues. Germline CDR1 LGHDT, CDR2 YNNKEL (reference sequence). V lost 3 bases, J lost 3 bases, and 9 bases lay in between. CDR3 sequence: CASSQAGIYEQYF. In nucleotides, the CDR3 is TGTGCCAGCAGCCAGGCAGGGATCTACGAGCAGTACTTC.

The chain uses TRBV3-1 (or the pseudogene TRBV3-2) and TRBJ1-3; 9 bases agree with TRBD1. Germline V gene data show CDR1 as LGHDT and CDR2 as YNNKEL (reference sequence). The CDR3 is made up of 15 amino acids. The V segment lost 6 bases and the J segment 3 bases; nucleotides outside the gene matches: 6. The CDR3 is CASSGQGQGGNTIYF. CDR3 sequence (DNA): TGTGCCAGCAGTGGACAGGGACAGGGTGGAAACACCATATATTTT.